This T cell receptor beta chain originates from a study of cytomegalovirus exposure and HLA in healthy donors. J was trimmed by 7 bases and V by 7 bases; bases with no gene match: 8. Germline loops: CDR1 SQVTM, CDR2 ANQGSEA. This CDR3 comprises 13 residues. 60 Vbeta and 13 Jbeta primers were used in PCR. This table comes from immunoSEQ multiplex PCR, and its TCRdb copy is limited to in-frame clones, with some not included. The sample lists 120,000 to 150,000 clones, about 82% occurring once. The sequencing sample was made of PBMCs. The receptor was derived from a middle-aged woman in good health and CMV-seropositive. The chain links TRBV29-1 to TRBJ2-1; 9 bases line up with TRBD1. The CDR3: CSGALTGGNEQFF. CDR3 sequence (DNA): TGCAGCGGGGCCCTGACAGGGGGGAATGAGCAGTTCTTC.